The T cell receptor (beta chain) under discussion was sequenced for a study of CD8 T cell repertoires and HIV-1 epitope variants. Study as a whole: T cells were cultured for more than 9 days with cytokines added on days 3 and 7.

This clone was picked up one time. The repertoire was sequenced with immunoSEQ multiplex PCR; TCRdb's copy has only in-frame clones and lacks some. The sample has about 95,000 clones; roughly 81% are singletons. The CDR3 has 14 amino acids. Germline V gives CDR1 MDHEN, CDR2 SYDVKM. The J segment lost 7 bases and the V segment lost 8 bases, leaving 13 bases of the junction unmatched. This clonotype was sampled from a male donor with HIV. Input material: uncultured baseline CD8+ T cells from peripheral blood mononuclear cells (PBMCs). The V and J genes are TRBV28 and TRBJ1-2; the match to TRBD1 covers 7 bases. The CDR3 region has the DNA TGTGCCAGCCAACCCTATACAGGGGCGGGTGGCTACACCTTC. This sequence encodes CASQPYTGAGGYTF.